The T cell receptor beta chain described here comes from a study of cytomegalovirus exposure and HLA in healthy donors. This CDR3 comprises 14 residues. CDR1 is SEHNR, CDR2 FQNEAQ, per germline (reference sequence). V shed 5 bases and J 9 bases; nucleotides not matched to a gene: 9. PCR primers comprised 60 Vbeta and 13 Jbeta primers. Sequencing used immunoSEQ multiplex PCR; TCRdb keeps in-frame clones, though not all of them. The table has roughly 190,000 clones, roughly 80% seen once. The specimen sequenced was PBMCs. This sequence originates from a man aged 40-50 years in good health and CMV-seropositive. V and J are TRBV7-9 and TRBJ2-1, with TRBD2 matching 8 bases. CDR3 DNA sequence: TGTGCCAGCAGCCCGCCGGGACTAGGTGTTGAGCAGTTCTTC. Its protein product is CASSPPGLGVEQFF. Full variable domain (remainder filled in from reference TRBV7-9 and TRBJ2-1): DTGVSQNPRHKITKRGQNVTFRCDPISEHNRLYWYRQTLGQGPEFLTYFQNEAQLEKSRLLSDRFSAERPKGSFSTLEIQRTEQGDSAMYLCASSPPGLGVEQFFGPGTRLTVL.